This TCR beta chain was recovered during a study of T cell responses to AZD1222 COVID-19 vaccine. Findings and limits, study-wide: Donor demographics were predominantly white British with a female majority; clonal diversity may be underestimated. Seropositivity was recorded at baseline in only five to seven AZD1222 recipients.

With respect to this clone: Its antigen is undetermined.

TCRdb's copy holds only in-frame clones and misses some; the assay was immunoSEQ multiplex PCR. The table includes some 69,000 clones, over 65% detected once. Trimming shortened V by 6 bases and J by 2 bases, and 11 bases separated the two germline ends. The CDR3 length is 14 residues. Germline V gene sequence: CDR1 MNHEY, CDR2 SVGAGI. This sequence was found in an adult who received the AZD1222 COVID-19 vaccine. This chain connects TRBV6-5 to TRBJ1-3, with a weak D call TRBD1 (5 bases). Sequences were derived from peripheral blood, sampled 28 days after the second AZD1222 dose. The chain's CDR3 is CASSYGGTGNTIYF. The CDR3 nucleotides read TGTGCCAGCAGCTACGGGGGAACTGGAAACACCATATATTTT.